Listed below are T cell receptor beta chains from one sample, sequenced in a study of shared clonotypes between healthy human individuals. The table came from immunoSEQ multiplex PCR; TCRdb's copy has only in-frame clones and leaves some out. The repertoire includes about 2.1 million clones, just over 90% of them detected once, and roughly 1.7% sits in the top ten. The sample comprised naive CD8+ T cells from PBMCs. These TCRs come from a man aged 18 to 35 in good health. Some clones in this sample may be carry-over from other donors' samples. The CDR3 runs from the conserved cysteine through the conserved F or W. The order of the fields is clone size, V gene, D gene, J gene, CDR3 protein, CDR3 DNA. The D gene is left open where the match is weak. Not all rows give a size; the values are once, few, many and, for expanded clones, a class.

once	TRBV5-1	-	TRBJ2-5	CASRNTIGWETQYF	TGCGCCAGCAGAAACACGATAGGGTGGGAGACCCAGTACTTC
-	TRBV28	TRBD1	TRBJ1-3	CASSLARGTEKIGNTIYF	TGTGCCAGCAGTCTCGCCCGGGGGACAGAAAAAATCGGAAACACCATATATTTT
-	TRBV5-4	TRBD1	TRBJ1-5	CASTPDYGRGQESNQPQHF	TGTGCCAGCACCCCCGACTATGGCAGGGGGCAGGAGAGCAATCAGCCCCAGCATTTT
-	TRBV5-6	-	TRBJ1-5	CASSPRGGGGNQPQHF	TGTGCCAGCAGCCCGAGAGGAGGGGGGGGCAATCAGCCCCAGCATTTT
-	TRBV19	-	TRBJ1-5	CASSIRGNNQPQHF	TGTGCCAGTAGTATACGGGGGAACAATCAGCCCCAGCATTTT
-	TRBV27	-	TRBJ1-5	CASSQTGNNQPQHF	TGTGCCAGCAGTCAGACAGGTAATAATCAGCCCCAGCATTTT
-	TRBV18	TRBD2	TRBJ2-1	CASSPFGSRELAGDNEQFF	TGTGCCAGCTCACCATTTGGTTCTCGGGAACTAGCGGGGGACAATGAGCAGTTCTTC
-	TRBV27	TRBD2	TRBJ2-3	CASSFGRPSGSTDTQYF	TGTGCCAGCAGTTTCGGTCGCCCTAGCGGTAGCACAGATACGCAGTATTTT
-	TRBV6-5	TRBD1	TRBJ2-7	CASSDRDRRYEQYF	TGTGCCAGCAGTGACCGGGACAGGCGCTACGAGCAGTACTTC
-	TRBV7-9	-	TRBJ2-7	CASSLGPGAYEQYF	TGTGCCAGCAGCTTAGGGCCGGGAGCCTACGAGCAGTACTTC
once	TRBV28	-	TRBJ2-7	CASSLVPPGPSYEQYF	TGTGCCAGCAGTTTGGTGCCCCCGGGGCCATCCTACGAGCAGTACTTC
-	TRBV27	-	TRBJ2-1	CASSPLGSSSYNEQFF	TGTGCCAGCAGCCCACTTGGGAGTAGCTCCTACAATGAGCAGTTCTTC
-	TRBV19	TRBD2	TRBJ2-7	CASSIDVSGSTHEQYF	TGTGCCAGTAGTATAGACGTCAGCGGGAGTACCCACGAGCAGTACTTC
few	TRBV15	TRBD2	TRBJ2-2	CATSRGIAGSSTGELFF	TGTGCCACCAGCAGAGGCATAGCGGGATCAAGCACCGGGGAGCTGTTTTTT
-	TRBV7-9	-	TRBJ1-5	CASSPWGQPQHF	TGTGCCAGCAGTCCCTGGGGTCAGCCCCAGCATTTT
once	TRBV28	TRBD2	TRBJ2-4	CASSPFWREGKTKNIQYF	TGTGCCAGCAGCCCCTTCTGGCGGGAGGGCAAAACCAAAAACATTCAGTACTTC
-	TRBV11-2	-	TRBJ2-7	CASRLNYEQYF	TGTGCCAGCAGGTTAAACTACGAGCAGTACTTC
once	TRBV15	TRBD2	TRBJ2-7	CATSRGSGMNDEQYF	TGTGCCACCAGCAGAGGTAGCGGGATGAACGACGAGCAGTACTTC
once	TRBV18	-	TRBJ2-4	CASSPVDSLTKNIQYF	TGTGCCAGCTCGCCAGTGGACAGCCTAACCAAAAACATTCAGTACTTC
once	TRBV12-5	-	TRBJ1-2	CASGPSGRHGYGYTF	TGTGCTAGTGGTCCGTCGGGACGACACGGGTATGGCTACACCTTC
-	TRBV12-5	-	TRBJ2-2	CASGSMTPGAVTGELFF	TGTGCTAGTGGTTCCATGACACCTGGGGCTGTGACCGGGGAGCTGTTTTTT
-	TRBV27	-	TRBJ2-7	CASSLTGTPYEQYF	TGTGCCAGCAGTTTAACCGGGACCCCCTACGAGCAGTACTTC
-	TRBV10-2	-	TRBJ1-1	CASSARSSMNTEAFF	TGCGCCAGCAGTGCTAGGTCGAGTATGAACACTGAAGCTTTCTTT
-	TRBV27	-	TRBJ2-1	CASSQRNNEQFF	TGTGCCAGCAGCCAACGTAACAATGAGCAGTTCTTC
once	TRBV5-5	-	TRBJ1-2	CASSFTLGTDYGYTF	TGTGCCAGCAGCTTTACCTTGGGGACCGACTATGGCTACACCTTC
-	TRBV5-5	-	TRBJ1-5	CASSTNRRLDPGNQPQHF	TGTGCCAGCAGCACGAACCGCCGCTTGGATCCGGGCAATCAGCCCCAGCATTTT
-	TRBV28	-	TRBJ2-3	CASRTGLRTDTQYF	TGTGCCAGCAGAACAGGGCTGCGCACAGATACGCAGTATTTT
-	TRBV7-6	-	TRBJ1-1	CASSFLSPGSNTEAFF	TGTGCCAGCAGCTTCCTATCCCCGGGCTCGAACACTGAAGCTTTCTTT
-	TRBV13	-	TRBJ2-4	CASRSRAGGRGQYF	TGTGCCAGCAGATCCCGGGCCGGGGGCCGGGGTCAGTACTTC
-	TRBV7-3	-	TRBJ2-7	CASSLGRGEQYF	TGTGCCAGCAGCTTAGGCCGGGGCGAGCAGTACTTC
-	TRBV27	TRBD1	TRBJ1-3	CASSYGTDPGNTIYF	TGTGCCAGCAGTTACGGGACAGACCCTGGAAACACCATATATTTT
-	TRBV6-1	TRBD2	TRBJ2-7	CASSGYGEGNYEQYF	TGTGCCAGCAGTGGCTACGGGGAGGGGAACTACGAGCAGTACTTC
-	TRBV5-6	-	TRBJ2-2	CASSLATGRTGELFF	TGTGCCAGCAGCCTGGCCACGGGTCGCACCGGGGAGCTGTTTTTT
-	TRBV28	-	TRBJ2-1	CAVHDASSYNEQFF	TGTGCCGTTCACGACGCCAGCTCCTACAATGAGCAGTTCTTC
-	TRBV6-5	TRBD1	TRBJ2-3	CASSYSGTAETQYF	TGTGCCAGCAGTTACTCGGGGACAGCAGAAACGCAGTATTTT
-	TRBV6-5	-	TRBJ1-1	CASSPGLATEAFF	TGTGCCAGCAGCCCAGGGCTCGCCACTGAAGCTTTCTTT
-	TRBV28	-	TRBJ2-7	CASSFRQLTRARGYEQYF	TGTGCCAGCAGTTTTCGACAATTGACGAGGGCGAGGGGATACGAGCAGTACTTC
once	TRBV27	-	TRBJ2-7	CASSLLNSYEQYF	TGTGCCAGCAGTTTATTGAACTCCTACGAGCAGTACTTC